This T cell receptor (beta chain) was recovered during a study of blood T cells in healthy people across ages. Sample-barcoded 5' priming and a J-beta primer mix drove a second PCR of about 6 to 12 cycles. TCRdb reprocessed the 5' RACE reads with MiXCR, giving one entry per CDR3 protein. The table lists hundreds of thousands of distinct CDR3 sequences, 49% of them singletons. Germline trimming cut 6 bases from V and 7 bases from J; bases unmatched to any gene: 12. This CDR3 contains 14 residues. Germline CDR1 is DFQATT and CDR2 is SNEGSKA (reference sequence). Input material: blood. The rearrangement uses TRBV20-1 and TRBJ1-2; TRBD1 matches at 9 bases. The source of this sequence is a woman in her sixties in good health. The CDR3 spells CSAWGTGREFGYTF. The CDR3, as DNA: TGCAGTGCCTGGGGGACAGGGAGGGAATTTGGCTACACCTTC.